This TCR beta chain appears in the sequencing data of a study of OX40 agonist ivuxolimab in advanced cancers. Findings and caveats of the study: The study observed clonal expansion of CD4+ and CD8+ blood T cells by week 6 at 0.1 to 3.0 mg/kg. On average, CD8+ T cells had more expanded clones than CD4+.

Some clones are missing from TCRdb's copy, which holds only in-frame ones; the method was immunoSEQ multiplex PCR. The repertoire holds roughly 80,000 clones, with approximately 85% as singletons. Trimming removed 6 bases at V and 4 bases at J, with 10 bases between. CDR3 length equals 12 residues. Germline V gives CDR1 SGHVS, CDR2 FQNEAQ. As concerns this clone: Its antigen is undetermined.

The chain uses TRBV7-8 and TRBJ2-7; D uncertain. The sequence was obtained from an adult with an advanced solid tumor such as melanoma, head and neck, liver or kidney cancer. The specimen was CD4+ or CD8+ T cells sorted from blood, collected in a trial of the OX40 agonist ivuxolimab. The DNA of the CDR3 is TGTGCCAGCAGTCGCGATCAGTACGAGCAGTACTTC. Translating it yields CASSRDQYEQYF.